This is a list of T cell receptor beta chains from one sample in a study of blood T cell repertoires in COVID-19. Profiling relied on immunoSEQ multiplex PCR, and the TCRdb table lists in-frame clones only, not all of them. The table shows 300,000 to 350,000 clones, with 86% occurring only once. Sample: PBMCs or T cells enriched from blood (not recorded which). The origin of the receptors is a woman in her forties with acute COVID-19. Each CDR3 is given with its conserved first and last residue. The order of the fields is V gene, clone size, D gene, J gene, CDR3 protein, CDR3 DNA. The D gene is left open where the match is weak. Some rows have no size entry. The others give once, few or many, or a class for an expanded clone.

>TRBV6-5|NA|TRBD1|TRBJ2-7
CASSPPGQGAYEQYF
TGTGCCAGCAGCCCCCCGGGACAGGGGGCCTACGAGCAGTACTTC
>TRBV11-2|NA|TRBD1|TRBJ1-4
CASSGGQGAFEKLFF
TGTGCCAGCAGCGGGGGACAGGGGGCGTTTGAAAAACTGTTTTTT
>TRBV24-1|NA|TRBD1|TRBJ2-1
CATSDLGTGGSNEQFF
TGTGCCACCAGTGACCTAGGGACAGGGGGCTCGAATGAGCAGTTCTTC
>TRBV6-1|NA|NA|TRBJ1-2
CASSDFLDSDYGYTF
TGTGCCAGCAGTGATTTTTTAGACAGTGACTATGGCTACACCTTC
>TRBV10-3|NA|TRBD1|TRBJ1-1
CAISTGVNTEAFF
TGTGCCATATCGACAGGGGTTAACACTGAAGCTTTCTTT
>TRBV5-6|NA|TRBD1|TRBJ2-7
CASSSLGTGGYEQYF
TGTGCCAGCAGCTCCCTAGGGACAGGGGGCTACGAGCAGTACTTC
>TRBV5-1|NA|NA|TRBJ2-3
CASSPDRAGDTQYF
TGCGCCAGCAGCCCAGACAGGGCGGGGGATACGCAGTATTTT
>TRBV19|NA|TRBD2|TRBJ2-3
CASSPSGPFTDTQYF
TGTGCCAGTTCGCCTAGCGGACCTTTCACAGATACGCAGTATTTT
>TRBV12-5|NA|NA|TRBJ1-1
CASGLSSGRGAFF
TGTGCTAGTGGTTTGAGCTCAGGGCGAGGAGCTTTCTTT
>TRBV28|NA|NA|TRBJ1-2
CASNHGIIYGYTF
TGTGCCAGCAATCACGGGATCATCTATGGCTACACCTTC
>TRBV28|NA|NA|TRBJ1-5
CASSTSGGEPQHF
TGTGCCAGCAGTACGTCTGGGGGGGAGCCCCAGCATTTT
>TRBV6-5|NA|NA|TRBJ1-3
CASSYSRGSGNTIYF
TGTGCCAGCAGTTACTCCAGGGGCTCTGGAAACACCATATATTTT
>TRBV11-3|NA|NA|TRBJ2-3
CASSLEGESTDTQYF
TGTGCCAGCAGCTTAGAAGGGGAAAGCACAGATACGCAGTATTTT
>TRBV6-4|NA|TRBD2|TRBJ2-3
CASSLTSGGADTQYF
TGTGCCAGCAGTCTCACTAGCGGGGGGGCAGATACGCAGTATTTT
>TRBV2|few|NA|TRBJ1-5
CASSYERDQPQHF
TGTGCCAGCAGCTATGAGCGGGATCAGCCCCAGCATTTT
>TRBV28|once|NA|TRBJ2-7
CASSNQVSYEQYF
TGTGCCAGCAGTAACCAGGTTTCCTACGAGCAGTACTTC
>TRBV28|NA|TRBD1|TRBJ1-5
CASSSPGQGSNQPQHF
TGTGCCAGCAGTTCCCCCGGACAGGGCAGCAATCAGCCCCAGCATTTT
>TRBV5-3|NA|NA|TRBJ1-4
CARRLARGEATNEKLFF
TGTGCCAGAAGATTAGCCAGGGGAGAAGCAACTAATGAAAAACTGTTTTTT
>TRBV18|NA|TRBD1|TRBJ1-4
CASSASPGTVKNEKLFF
TGTGCCAGCTCAGCGAGCCCTGGGACAGTTAAAAATGAAAAACTGTTTTTT
>TRBV10-3|NA|TRBD1|TRBJ2-7
CAITPGQAYEQYF
TGTGCCATCACCCCTGGACAGGCCTACGAGCAGTACTTC
>TRBV29-1|NA|TRBD1|TRBJ2-3
CSVGRWTGGDTQYF
TGCAGCGTTGGGCGATGGACAGGCGGGGATACGCAGTATTTT
>TRBV28|NA|TRBD2|TRBJ2-6
CASKAGGPSVGANVLTF
TGTGCCAGCAAGGCGGGAGGGCCTTCGGTTGGGGCCAACGTCCTGACTTTC
>TRBV24-1|NA|TRBD1|TRBJ2-2
CATSDWGQGNTGELFF
TGTGCCACCAGTGATTGGGGACAGGGGAACACCGGGGAGCTGTTTTTT
>TRBV6-5|NA|TRBD1|TRBJ2-7
CASSRGTGTSYEQYF
TGTGCCAGCAGTCGGGGGACAGGTACCTCCTACGAGCAGTACTTC
>TRBV6-5|NA|NA|TRBJ1-2
CASSYQGEGYGYTF
TGTGCCAGCAGTTACCAAGGGGAAGGCTATGGCTACACCTTC
>TRBV18|NA|TRBD1|TRBJ1-1
CASSPGQGFFAEAFF
TGTGCCAGCTCACCAGGACAGGGGTTTTTCGCTGAAGCTTTCTTT
>TRBV7-2|NA|TRBD2|TRBJ2-5
CASSFKAGVETQYF
TGTGCCAGCAGCTTTAAAGCGGGAGTGGAGACCCAGTACTTC
>TRBV5-4|NA|NA|TRBJ1-2
CASSLVGKTGDYGYTF
TGTGCCAGCAGCTTGGTGGGAAAGACAGGTGACTATGGCTACACCTTC
>TRBV29-1|NA|NA|TRBJ1-1
CSVEESVNTEAFF
TGCAGCGTTGAAGAGTCGGTGAACACTGAAGCTTTCTTT
>TRBV6-5|once|NA|TRBJ2-7
CASSYQRGSIPYEQYF
TGTGCCAGCAGTTACCAAAGGGGTTCGATTCCCTACGAGCAGTACTTC
>TRBV7-3|NA|TRBD1|TRBJ2-6
CASSLGGQGRAGANVLTF
TGTGCCAGCAGCTTAGGGGGACAGGGGAGGGCTGGGGCCAACGTCCTGACTTTC
>TRBV28|NA|TRBD1|TRBJ2-5
CASSLTGGRETQYF
TGTGCCAGCAGTCTTACAGGGGGAAGGGAGACCCAGTACTTC
>TRBV12-3/TRBV12-4|NA|NA|TRBJ1-1
CASSFSYTEAFF
TGTGCCAGCAGTTTTAGCTACACTGAAGCTTTCTTT
>TRBV28|NA|TRBD1|TRBJ2-2
CASSFSGQGYPGELFF
TGTGCCAGCAGTTTCTCGGGACAGGGGTATCCCGGGGAGCTGTTTTTT
>TRBV6-2/TRBV6-3|once|NA|TRBJ1-6
CASSAGGGRNSPLHF
TGTGCCAGCAGCGCCGGGGGGGGTCGGAATTCACCCCTCCACTTT
>TRBV9|once|TRBD2|TRBJ2-5
CASSTLAGYQETQYF
TGTGCCAGCAGTACACTAGCGGGGTACCAAGAGACCCAGTACTTC
>TRBV19|NA|TRBD1|TRBJ1-1
CASSTQQGVDSAFF
TGTGCCAGTAGTACCCAGCAGGGGGTGGACTCGGCTTTCTTT
>TRBV6-5|few|NA|TRBJ1-3
CASGLRDSGNTIYF
TGTGCCAGCGGTTTACGGGACTCTGGAAACACCATATATTTT
>TRBV7-9|NA|NA|TRBJ1-2
CASSHQWEEGYGYTF
TGTGCCAGCAGCCATCAATGGGAGGAGGGGTATGGCTACACCTTC
>TRBV12-5|NA|NA|TRBJ1-5
CASGLMRGTGNQPQHF
TGTGCTAGTGGTTTGATGCGGGGGACGGGCAATCAGCCCCAGCATTTT
>TRBV5-5|NA|NA|TRBJ1-2
CASSVVEDYGYTF
TGTGCCAGCAGCGTCGTGGAGGACTATGGCTACACCTTC
>TRBV5-1|NA|NA|TRBJ1-2
CASSDGGVFYGYTF
TGCGCCAGCAGCGATGGAGGGGTGTTCTATGGCTACACCTTC
>TRBV6-2/TRBV6-3|NA|NA|TRBJ2-5
CASSLPGQGGETQYF
TGTGCCAGCAGTCTCCCCGGGCAGGGGGGAGAGACCCAGTACTTC
>TRBV19|NA|NA|TRBJ1-4
CASSIVRWAEVATNEKLFF
TGTGCCAGTAGTATAGTTCGATGGGCGGAGGTCGCAACTAATGAAAAACTGTTTTTT
>TRBV7-3|NA|NA|TRBJ1-2
CASSPPRQVPYGYTF
TGTGCCAGCAGCCCCCCCCGACAGGTTCCCTATGGCTACACCTTC
>TRBV7-9|NA|NA|TRBJ1-4
CASGAGLGEKLFF
TGTGCCAGCGGGGCAGGATTGGGAGAAAAACTGTTTTTT
>TRBV7-2|NA|NA|TRBJ2-1
CASSPTPFTGNEQFF
TGTGCCAGCAGCCCCACCCCCTTTACTGGCAATGAGCAGTTCTTC
>TRBV7-8|NA|NA|TRBJ2-3
CASSVLHSYTDTQYF
TGTGCCAGCAGCGTACTACACTCGTACACAGATACGCAGTATTTT
>TRBV5-1|once|NA|TRBJ1-6
CASSLGDSPLHF
TGCGCCAGCAGCTTGGGAGATTCACCCCTCCACTTT
>TRBV11-2|NA|TRBD2|TRBJ2-2
CASSRGLAGNTGELFF
TGTGCCAGCAGCCGCGGACTAGCGGGAAACACCGGGGAGCTGTTTTTT
>TRBV14|NA|TRBD2|TRBJ2-7
CASSLVRGGVGIADEQYF
TGTGCCAGCAGCCTAGTGCGGGGGGGCGTAGGGATTGCTGACGAGCAGTACTTC
>TRBV3-1/TRBV3-2|NA|NA|TRBJ1-5
CASSQGGNQPQHF
TGTGCCAGCAGCCAGGGAGGCAATCAGCCCCAGCATTTT